A selection of T cell receptor beta chains follows, all from one sample in a study of T-cell reconstitution after alpha-beta-depleted transplantation in children. MiXCR, applied by TCRdb to the PCR reads, yields one record per CDR3 protein. The sample lists a few hundred thousand distinct CDR3 sequences; 12% were seen once. The sequenced sample was PBMCs from the stem cell graft donor, obtained from the stem cell graft. The receptors stem from a human donor who donated a stem cell graft to a child with combined immunodeficiency. Each CDR3 is given with its conserved first and last residue. The D gene is left open where the match is weak. Clone size appears in some rows only: once, few, many, or a class for an expanded clone.

>-|-|TRBJ1-5|TRBV20-1
CSASDSSNQPQHF
TGCAGTGCCTCGGACAGCAGCAATCAGCCCCAGCATTTT
>-|TRBD2|TRBJ2-3|TRBV11-1
CASSPAGTSGGNTDTQYF
TGTGCCAGCAGCCCCGCGGGAACTAGCGGAGGGAACACAGATACGCAGTATTTT
>few|TRBD1|TRBJ2-5|TRBV7-2
CASSLQWTGLETQYF
TGTGCCAGCAGCTTACAATGGACAGGGTTAGAGACCCAGTACTTC
>-|-|TRBJ2-7|TRBV12-3/TRBV12-4
CASSLGEIRGSYEQYF
TGTGCCAGCAGTTTAGGGGAAATCAGAGGCTCATACGAGCAGTACTTC
>few|-|TRBJ2-6|TRBV7-6
CASSLYPLLHGSGANVLTF
TGTGCCAGCAGCTTATATCCCCTCCTCCATGGATCTGGGGCCAACGTCCTGACTTTC
>many|TRBD1|TRBJ1-2|TRBV20-1
CSARAGRGHYGYTF
TGCAGTGCTAGAGCAGGCAGGGGGCACTATGGCTACACCTTC
>few|TRBD1|TRBJ1-1|TRBV5-1
CASIPGQGSTEAFF
TGCGCCAGCATCCCGGGACAGGGTAGCACTGAAGCTTTCTTT
>-|-|TRBJ2-5|TRBV5-5
CASSSGTSGETQYF
TGTGCCAGCAGCTCGGGGACGTCCGGGGAGACCCAGTACTTC
>many|TRBD2|TRBJ2-1|TRBV12-3/TRBV12-4
CASSQHGLAGGNEQFF
TGTGCCAGCAGCCAACATGGACTAGCGGGTGGGAATGAGCAGTTCTTC
>-|-|TRBJ2-1|TRBV7-3
CASSLMVISYNEQFF
TGTGCCAGCAGCTTAATGGTAATATCCTACAATGAGCAGTTCTTC
>many|-|TRBJ2-3|TRBV5-6
CASSDSESTDTQYF
TGTGCCAGCAGCGACTCCGAGAGCACAGATACGCAGTATTTT
>-|TRBD1|TRBJ1-2|TRBV6-2/TRBV6-3
CASSSGTAPDYGYTF
TGTGCCAGCAGTTCCGGGACAGCCCCCGACTATGGCTACACCTTC
>many|TRBD2|TRBJ2-1|TRBV5-5
CASSLVTSGFYNEQFF
TGTGCCAGCAGCTTGGTGACTAGCGGTTTCTACAATGAGCAGTTCTTC
>many|-|TRBJ1-5|TRBV7-2
CASSLARVGRGYQPQHF
TGTGCCAGCAGCTTAGCCCGCGTTGGCAGGGGCTATCAGCCCCAGCATTTT
>few|TRBD1|TRBJ2-3|TRBV29-1
CSVPGTGDSDTQYF
TGCAGCGTTCCGGGGACAGGGGACTCAGATACGCAGTATTTT
>many|TRBD1|TRBJ2-7|TRBV20-1
CSARGRGTGDYEQYF
TGCAGTGCTAGAGGCCGGGGGACAGGGGACTACGAGCAGTACTTC
>many|TRBD1|TRBJ2-3|TRBV12-3/TRBV12-4
CASSPNRGQAQYF
TGTGCCAGCAGTCCAAACCGAGGACAGGCGCAGTATTTT
>-|-|TRBJ2-7|TRBV7-9
CASAPQADYEQYF
TGTGCCAGCGCGCCCCAGGCTGACTACGAGCAGTACTTC
>many|-|TRBJ1-6|TRBV6-6
CASSGTGDSPLHF
TGTGCCAGCAGTGGTACTGGGGATTCACCCCTCCACTTT
>many|-|TRBJ2-5|TRBV5-6
CASIGNPQETQYF
TGTGCCAGCATCGGGAATCCCCAAGAGACCCAGTACTTC
>-|TRBD1|TRBJ2-4|TRBV12-3/TRBV12-4
CASSRGIKNIQYF
TGTGCCAGCAGCAGGGGGATCAAAAACATTCAGTACTTC
>-|TRBD2|TRBJ2-2|TRBV29-1
CSVAPGSGGSGELFF
TGCAGCGTTGCCCCAGGTAGCGGGGGAAGCGGGGAGCTGTTTTTT
>many|-|TRBJ2-7|TRBV5-1
CASSSGVIEQYF
TGCGCCAGCAGCTCGGGGGTAATCGAGCAGTACTTC
>many|-|TRBJ2-7|TRBV15
CATSKMDREQYF
TGTGCCACCAGCAAGATGGACCGCGAGCAGTACTTC
>many|TRBD1|TRBJ2-1|TRBV29-1
CSIGTGYNEQFF
TGCAGCATCGGGACAGGCTACAATGAGCAGTTCTTC
>-|-|TRBJ2-6|TRBV5-1
CASSLGGTGANVLTF
TGCGCCAGCAGCTTGGGAGGGACTGGGGCCAACGTCCTGACTTTC
>few|-|TRBJ2-7|TRBV19
CASSIETSPFEQYF
TGTGCCAGTAGTATAGAGACTAGTCCCTTCGAGCAGTACTTC
>few|TRBD2|TRBJ2-3|TRBV9
CASSVGGTSGRSDTQYF
TGTGCCAGCAGCGTAGGGGGGACTAGCGGGAGGTCAGATACGCAGTATTTT
>-|TRBD2|TRBJ2-6|TRBV7-2
CASSGQTSVSGANVLTF
TGTGCCAGCAGCGGACAGACTAGCGTCTCTGGGGCCAACGTCCTGACTTTC
>-|-|TRBJ2-3|TRBV12-3/TRBV12-4
CASRTPGTPNQYF
TGTGCCAGCAGGACCCCCGGGACGCCCAACCAGTATTTT
>-|TRBD1|TRBJ2-1|TRBV4-3
CASSQDYPGTGIYNEQFF
TGCGCCAGCAGCCAAGATTACCCCGGGACAGGGATCTACAATGAGCAGTTCTTC
>few|TRBD2|TRBJ2-2|TRBV20-1
CSAPKTSEDTGELFF
TGCAGTGCTCCTAAGACTAGCGAGGACACCGGGGAGCTGTTTTTT
>many|-|TRBJ2-4|TRBV12-3/TRBV12-4
CASSFRRLHQYF
TGTGCCAGCAGTTTCAGGAGACTTCATCAGTACTTC
>many|-|TRBJ2-7|TRBV12-3/TRBV12-4
CASSLEGVTEQYF
TGTGCCAGCAGTTTAGAGGGAGTAACCGAGCAGTACTTC
>many|TRBD2|TRBJ2-1|TRBV5-1
CASSNILAAKYNEQFF
TGCGCCAGCAGCAACATTCTAGCGGCTAAGTACAATGAGCAGTTCTTC
>many|-|TRBJ1-2|TRBV7-2
CASSVETFYGYTF
TGTGCCAGCAGCGTAGAGACATTCTATGGCTACACCTTC
>many|TRBD1|TRBJ2-1|TRBV12-3/TRBV12-4
CASSPDRAYSTEQFF
TGTGCCAGCAGCCCAGACAGGGCCTATTCAACTGAGCAGTTCTTC
>-|TRBD2|TRBJ2-1|TRBV5-4
CASSLGSGGASQFF
TGTGCCAGCAGCTTGGGGAGCGGGGGGGCCTCTCAGTTCTTC
>-|-|TRBJ2-3|TRBV24-1
CATSVEGTDTQYF
TGTGCCACCAGTGTGGAGGGCACAGATACGCAGTATTTT
>many|-|TRBJ2-1|TRBV7-2
CASSLDGETGYNEQFF
TGTGCCAGCAGCTTAGATGGGGAAACCGGCTACAATGAGCAGTTCTTC
>many|-|TRBJ2-5|TRBV12-3/TRBV12-4
CASSFRDQGGETQYF
TGTGCCAGCAGTTTTCGCGACCAGGGGGGAGAGACCCAGTACTTC